The T cell receptor (beta chain) under discussion was sequenced for a study of T cell responses to AZD1222 COVID-19 vaccine. Study observations and caveats: Repertoires were sampled only after the peak T cell response. Per reports, nearly half of all spike-specific TCRs target regions that are unmutated in variants. A mostly white British donor set with more females was recruited, and clonal diversity was possibly underestimated.

Comment on this clone: The target antigen is unknown.

Produced via immunoSEQ multiplex PCR; TCRdb's table is partial and in-frame only. Of approximately 120,000 clones in the sample, around 92% were seen once. This sequence was found in an adult in good health. The input for sequencing was peripheral blood, taken on day 0 of AZD1222 vaccination.

The CDR3 spells CASSPPKAGVRSADTQYF. The CDR3 region has the DNA TGCGCCAGCAGCCCCCCGAAGGCGGGAGTAAGGTCGGCGGATACGCAGTATTTT. The chain employs TRBV4-1 and TRBJ2-3; 7 nucleotides match TRBD2. J lost 6 bases, V lost 4 bases, and 19 bases had no gene match. This CDR3 region has 18 residues. Germline V gives CDR1 MGHRA, CDR2 YSYEKL.